This is a list of T cell receptor beta chains from one sample in a study of T-cell memory formation after mild COVID-19. In TCRdb, the 5' RACE reads were re-called with MiXCR into one record per CDR3 protein. The sample contains about 140,000 distinct CDR3 sequences, about 5.7% of which appear only once. The sequenced material came from PBMCs or a T cell subset sorted from them (not recorded which). These receptors were obtained from an adult woman who had mild COVID-19 (a few samples of this study predate the infection). Cell type and time point are not known. Each CDR3 is given with its conserved first and last residue. Each record gives: V gene, D gene, clone size, J gene, CDR3 length, CDR3 protein, CDR3 DNA. The D gene is left open where the match is weak. Size is omitted from some rows. Given values are once, few, many or a class for expanded clones.

>TRBV18|.|few|TRBJ2-3|13
CASSRDAGDTQYF
TGTGCCAGCTCACGGGATGCCGGTGATACGCAGTATTTT
>TRBV6-2/TRBV6-3|.|.|TRBJ1-1|12
CASSYTGTEAFF
TGTGCCAGCAGTTACACAGGGACTGAAGCTTTCTTT
>TRBV10-3|.|few|TRBJ1-1|15
CAISPGGLSNTEAFF
TGTGCCATCAGTCCCGGGGGGTTATCGAACACTGAAGCTTTCTTT
>TRBV5-5|.|many|TRBJ1-1|16
CASSLGQNLMNTEAFF
TGTGCCAGCAGCTTGGGACAGAATCTCATGAACACTGAAGCTTTCTTT
>TRBV12-3/TRBV12-4|TRBD2|many|TRBJ2-7|14
CASSGLAENYEQYF
TGTGCCAGTTCCGGACTAGCGGAGAACTACGAGCAGTACTTC
>TRBV5-1|TRBD1|many|TRBJ2-7|14
CASSLTGGPYEQYF
TGCGCCAGCAGCTTGACAGGGGGGCCCTACGAGCAGTACTTC
>TRBV5-1|.|many|TRBJ1-1|14
CASSLEHDGTEAFF
TGCGCCAGCAGCTTGGAACACGACGGCACTGAAGCTTTCTTT
>TRBV24-1|.|few|TRBJ2-3|13
CATSADDRDTQYF
TGTGCCACCAGTGCCGACGACCGAGATACGCAGTATTTT
>TRBV5-1|.|.|TRBJ2-3|15
CASSLGAGFTDTQYF
TGCGCCAGCAGCTTGGGGGCCGGTTTTACAGATACGCAGTATTTT
>TRBV5-4|.|few|TRBJ1-2|15
CASTLVTGANYGYTF
TGTGCCAGCACCTTGGTGACAGGAGCTAACTATGGCTACACCTTC
>TRBV5-1|TRBD2|many|TRBJ2-5|15
CASSSGLAGRETQYF
TGCGCCAGCAGCTCCGGACTAGCGGGGCGGGAGACCCAGTACTTC
>TRBV29-1|TRBD1|many|TRBJ2-5|16
CSPEGTGRVRGETQYF
TGCAGCCCGGAAGGGACAGGGAGGGTCAGAGGGGAGACCCAGTACTTC
>TRBV20-1|TRBD1|many|TRBJ2-1|16
CSAREPGQGTYNEQFF
TGCAGTGCTAGAGAGCCGGGACAGGGAACCTACAATGAGCAGTTCTTC
>TRBV12-3/TRBV12-4|.|many|TRBJ1-5|13
CASSSLLGQPQHF
TGTGCCAGCAGTTCACTATTGGGTCAGCCCCAGCATTTT
>TRBV29-1|.|many|TRBJ2-5|11
CSVMEGETQYF
TGCAGCGTTATGGAAGGAGAGACCCAGTACTTC
>TRBV12-3/TRBV12-4|TRBD2|.|TRBJ2-3|16
CASSRPGLVSTDTQYF
TGTGCCAGCAGTCGCCCGGGACTAGTCTCGACAGATACGCAGTATTTT
>TRBV4-2|TRBD1|many|TRBJ1-6|17
CASSRTIGTGSNSPLHF
TGTGCCAGCAGCCGAACGATCGGGACAGGGTCGAATTCACCCCTCCACTTT
>TRBV15|.|many|TRBJ2-3|18
CATSRDRLGGAAFDTQYF
TGTGCCACCAGCAGAGATCGATTAGGCGGGGCCGCATTTGATACGCAGTATTTT
>TRBV12-3/TRBV12-4|.|many|TRBJ1-3|11
CASRQGNTIYF
TGTGCCAGCAGGCAAGGAAACACCATATATTTT
>TRBV5-1|TRBD2|many|TRBJ2-7|15
CASSLEVGRAYEQYF
TGCGCCAGCAGCTTGGAGGTCGGGAGGGCCTACGAGCAGTACTTC
>TRBV27|.|.|TRBJ2-7|14
CASSFGGPRLQQYF
TGTGCCAGCAGTTTTGGGGGCCCCAGATTGCAGCAGTACTTC
>TRBV2|TRBD1|many|TRBJ2-2|15
CASSPRTGMAGELFF
TGTGCCAGCAGTCCCCGGACAGGAATGGCCGGGGAGCTGTTTTTT
>TRBV7-9|.|many|TRBJ1-4|11
CASSFAAKLFF
TGTGCCAGCAGCTTTGCGGCAAAACTGTTTTTT
>TRBV7-9|.|many|TRBJ2-1|15
CASSFREVRYNEQFF
TGTGCCAGCAGCTTCCGCGAGGTGCGGTACAATGAGCAGTTCTTC
>TRBV6-1|.|many|TRBJ1-3|15
CASSIGRSSGNTIYF
TGTGCCAGCAGTATAGGACGGTCCTCTGGAAACACCATATATTTT
>TRBV3-1|TRBD2|few|TRBJ2-7|16
CASSQESGRAPYEQYF
TGTGCCAGCAGCCAAGAAAGCGGGAGGGCCCCCTACGAGCAGTACTTC
>TRBV20-1|TRBD2|few|TRBJ2-3|15
CSAQLWGAGRDTQYF
TGCAGTGCTCAACTCTGGGGAGCGGGGAGAGATACGCAGTATTTT
>TRBV7-9|.|few|TRBJ1-1|15
CASSLKGQLNTEAFF
TGTGCCAGCAGCTTAAAGGGGCAACTGAACACTGAAGCTTTCTTT